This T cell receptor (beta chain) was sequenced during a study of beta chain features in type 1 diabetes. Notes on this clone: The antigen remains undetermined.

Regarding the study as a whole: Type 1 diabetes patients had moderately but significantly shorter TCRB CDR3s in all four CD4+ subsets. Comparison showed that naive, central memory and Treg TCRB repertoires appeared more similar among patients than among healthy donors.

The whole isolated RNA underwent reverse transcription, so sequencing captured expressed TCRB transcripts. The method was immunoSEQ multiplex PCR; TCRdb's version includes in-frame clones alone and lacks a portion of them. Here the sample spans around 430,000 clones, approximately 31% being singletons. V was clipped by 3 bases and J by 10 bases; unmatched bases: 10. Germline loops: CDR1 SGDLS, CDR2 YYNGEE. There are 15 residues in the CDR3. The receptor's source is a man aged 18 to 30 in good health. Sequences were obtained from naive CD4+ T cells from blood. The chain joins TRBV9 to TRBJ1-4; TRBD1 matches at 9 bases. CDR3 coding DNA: TGTGCCAGCAGCGCCACCGGGACAGGGATGGGAAAACTGTTTTTT. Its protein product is CASSATGTGMGKLFF.